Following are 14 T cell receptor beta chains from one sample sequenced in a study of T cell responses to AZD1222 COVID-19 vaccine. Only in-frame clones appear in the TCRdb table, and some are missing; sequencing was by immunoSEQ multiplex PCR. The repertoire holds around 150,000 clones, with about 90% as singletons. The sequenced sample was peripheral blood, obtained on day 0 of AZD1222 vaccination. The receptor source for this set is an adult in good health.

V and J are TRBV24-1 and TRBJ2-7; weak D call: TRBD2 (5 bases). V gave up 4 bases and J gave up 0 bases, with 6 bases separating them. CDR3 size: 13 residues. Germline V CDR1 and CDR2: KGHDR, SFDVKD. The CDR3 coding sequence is TGTGCCACCAGTGAAGGGAGCTCCTACGAGCAGTACTTC. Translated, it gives CATSEGSSYEQYF.

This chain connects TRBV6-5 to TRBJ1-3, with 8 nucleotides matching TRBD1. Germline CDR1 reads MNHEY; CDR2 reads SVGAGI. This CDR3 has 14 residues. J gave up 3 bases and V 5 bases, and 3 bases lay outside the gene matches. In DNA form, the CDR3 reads TGTGCCAGCAGTCGACAGGGGTTTGGAAACACCATATATTTT. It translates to CASSRQGFGNTIYF.

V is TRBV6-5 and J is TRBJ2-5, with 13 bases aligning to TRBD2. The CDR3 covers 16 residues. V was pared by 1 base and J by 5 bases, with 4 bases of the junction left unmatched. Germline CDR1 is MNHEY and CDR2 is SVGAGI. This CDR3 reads CASSYWTSGSWETQYF. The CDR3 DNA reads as TGTGCCAGCAGTTACTGGACTAGCGGGAGCTGGGAGACCCAGTACTTC.

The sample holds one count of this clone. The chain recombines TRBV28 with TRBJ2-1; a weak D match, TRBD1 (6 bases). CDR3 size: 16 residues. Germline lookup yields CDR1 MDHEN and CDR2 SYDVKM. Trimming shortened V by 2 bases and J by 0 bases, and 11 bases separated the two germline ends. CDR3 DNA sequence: TGTGCCAGCAGTTTACCTCAGGGGAGCTCCTACAATGAGCAGTTCTTC. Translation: CASSLPQGSSYNEQFF.

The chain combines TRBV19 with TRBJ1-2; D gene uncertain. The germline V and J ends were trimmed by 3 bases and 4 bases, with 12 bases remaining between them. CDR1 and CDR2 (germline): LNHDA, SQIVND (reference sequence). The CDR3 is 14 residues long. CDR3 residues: CASSIGGATYGYTF. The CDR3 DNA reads TGTGCCAGTAGTATTGGTGGCGCCACCTATGGCTACACCTTC.

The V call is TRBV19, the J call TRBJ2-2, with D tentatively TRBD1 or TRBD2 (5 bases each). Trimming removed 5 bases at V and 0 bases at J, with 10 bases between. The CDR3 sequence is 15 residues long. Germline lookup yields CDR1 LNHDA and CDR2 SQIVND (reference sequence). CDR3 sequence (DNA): TGTGCCAGTAGTTCCGGGACCGCGAACACCGGGGAGCTGTTTTTT. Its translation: CASSSGTANTGELFF. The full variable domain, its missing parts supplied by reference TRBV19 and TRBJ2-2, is DGGITQSPKYLFRKEGQNVTLSCEQNLNHDAMYWYRQDPGQGLRLIYYSQIVNDFQKGDIAEGYSVSREKKESFPLTVTSAQKNPTAFYLCASSSGTANTGELFFGEGSRLTVL.

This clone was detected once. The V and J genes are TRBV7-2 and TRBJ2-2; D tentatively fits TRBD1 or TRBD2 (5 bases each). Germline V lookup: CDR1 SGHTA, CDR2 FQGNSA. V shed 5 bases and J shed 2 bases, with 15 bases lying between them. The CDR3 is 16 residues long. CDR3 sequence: CASSLRPGANTGELFF. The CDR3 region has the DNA TGTGCCAGCAGCCTAAGGCCCGGGGCAAACACCGGGGAGCTGTTTTTT.

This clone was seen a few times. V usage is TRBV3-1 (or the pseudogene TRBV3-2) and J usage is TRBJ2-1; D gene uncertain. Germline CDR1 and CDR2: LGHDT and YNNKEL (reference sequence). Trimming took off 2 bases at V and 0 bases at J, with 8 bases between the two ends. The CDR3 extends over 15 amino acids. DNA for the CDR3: TGTGCCAGCAGCCAACTAGTCGTCTCCTACAATGAGCAGTTCTTC. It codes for CASSQLVVSYNEQFF.

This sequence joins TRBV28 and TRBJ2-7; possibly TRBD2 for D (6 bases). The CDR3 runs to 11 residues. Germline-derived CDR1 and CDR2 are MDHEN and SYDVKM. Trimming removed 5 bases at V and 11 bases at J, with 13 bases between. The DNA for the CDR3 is TGTGCCAGCAGTAAAGGGGAGCGGGAGTACTTC. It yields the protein CASSKGEREYF.

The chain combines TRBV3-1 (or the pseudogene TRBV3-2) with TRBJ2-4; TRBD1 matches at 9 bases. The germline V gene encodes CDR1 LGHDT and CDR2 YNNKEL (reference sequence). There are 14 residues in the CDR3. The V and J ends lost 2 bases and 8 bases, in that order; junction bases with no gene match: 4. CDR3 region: CASSQTGGRDIQYF. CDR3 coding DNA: TGTGCCAGCAGCCAAACAGGGGGCAGGGACATTCAGTACTTC.

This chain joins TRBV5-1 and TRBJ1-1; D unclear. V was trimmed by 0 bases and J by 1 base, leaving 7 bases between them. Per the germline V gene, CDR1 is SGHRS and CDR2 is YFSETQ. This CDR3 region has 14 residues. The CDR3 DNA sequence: TGCGCCAGCAGCTTGGACGGGGAGAACACTGAAGCTTTCTTT. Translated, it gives CASSLDGENTEAFF.

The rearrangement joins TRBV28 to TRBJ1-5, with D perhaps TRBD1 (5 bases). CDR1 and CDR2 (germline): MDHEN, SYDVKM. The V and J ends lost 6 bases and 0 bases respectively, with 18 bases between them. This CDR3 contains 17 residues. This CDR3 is CASRPPGGWNSNQPQHF. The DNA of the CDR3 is TGTGCCAGCAGGCCCCCCGGGGGGTGGAATAGCAATCAGCCCCAGCATTTT.

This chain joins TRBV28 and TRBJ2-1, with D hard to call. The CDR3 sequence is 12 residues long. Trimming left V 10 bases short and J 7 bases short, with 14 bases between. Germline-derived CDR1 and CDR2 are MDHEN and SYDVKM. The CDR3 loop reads CATAAFGNEQFF. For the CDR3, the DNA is TGTGCCACCGCGGCTTTCGGGAATGAGCAGTTCTTC.

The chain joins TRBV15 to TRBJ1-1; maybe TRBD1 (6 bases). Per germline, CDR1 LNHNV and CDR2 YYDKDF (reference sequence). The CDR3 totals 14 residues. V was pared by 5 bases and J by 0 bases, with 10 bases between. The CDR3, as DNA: TGTGCCACCAGCGGGGAGGGGGTGAACACTGAAGCTTTCTTT. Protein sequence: CATSGEGVNTEAFF.